One sample yielded the 3 T cell receptor beta chains listed below, sequenced in a study of molecular identifiers for immune sequencing clone quantification. TCRdb re-called the PCR reads with MiXCR, one entry per CDR3 protein. Of about 630,000 distinct CDR3 sequences listed, 25% are singletons. Source material: naive CD8+ T cells from blood, with Jurkat cell RNA spiked in. Noted subset: FACS-sorted CD8+CD4-CCR7+CD45RA+ naive T cells. These receptors all come from a human donor in good health. Some libraries in this study had Jurkat cell RNA spiked in.

Worth noting for this clonotype: A much larger clonotype is one base distant, so this may be a read error. This likely comes from a read error, as the CDR3 has no conserved phenylalanine or tryptophan at its end. The chain couples TRBV20-1 to TRBJ2-3; D remains unclear. V lost 7 bases and J 4 bases, leaving 9 bases between the germline ends. Germline values: CDR1 DFQATT, CDR2 SNEGSKA (reference sequence). The CDR3 loop spans 11 amino acids. CDR3 residues: CSVGAPDTQYC. Here the CDR3 DNA reads TGCAGTGTAGGCGCCCCAGATACGCAGTATTGT.

This clonotype was detected only once. The V and J genes are TRBV6-1 and TRBJ2-2; TRBD2 aligns across 10 bases. J lost 0 bases, V lost 4 bases, and 5 bases had no gene match. Germline V lookup: CDR1 MNHNS, CDR2 SASEGT. There are 17 residues in the CDR3. For the CDR3, the DNA is TGTGCCAGCAGTGCTAGCGGGAGTGCCCCGAACACCGGGGAGCTGTTTTTT. Encoded protein: CASSASGSAPNTGELFF.

In regard to this clonotype: One end of the junction varies from germline; a read error may be responsible. The CDR3 loop is CASSDTGEAGSTIYF. In nucleotides, the CDR3 is TGTGCCAGCAGCGATACAGGGGAAGCTGGAAGCACCATATATTTT. The chain uses TRBV9 and TRBJ1-3, with 7 nucleotides matching TRBD1. The CDR3 totals 15 residues. From germline, CDR1 is SGDLS and CDR2 YYNGEE.